This T cell receptor (beta chain) was retrieved from a study of blood T cell repertoires in COVID-19. Study summary: There were acute and convalescent COVID-19 samples, and they came from the United States, Italy and Spain. Nucleic acid was either cDNA or gDNA, and it came from T cells, B-cell-depleted T cells, or PBMCs.

The V and J ends lost 1 base and 0 bases respectively, with 12 bases between them. Germline CDR1 is SGHVS and CDR2 is FQNEAQ. This CDR3 contains 16 residues. Original processing notes: Amplification of reference gene primers was used by the study to estimate nucleated cell counts. Assay used: immunoSEQ multiplex PCR; TCRdb lists only in-frame clones, some missing. Clonal size and the V and J genes are those of that table, whereas D and trimming came from the DNA. The sample holds 300,000 to 400,000 clones, around 90% seen once. The J gene is TRBJ1-1, the V gene TRBV7-8, with D unclear. The sequence was obtained from a woman under 30 who had recovered from COVID-19. The sequencing sample was made of peripheral blood. CDR3 amino acids: CASSLELVELNTEAFF. The CDR3 nucleotides read TGTGCCAGCAGCTTAGAGTTGGTAGAATTGAACACTGAAGCTTTCTTT.